These 25 T cell receptor beta chains came from one sample sequenced in a study of shared clonotypes between healthy human individuals. Profiling relied on immunoSEQ multiplex PCR, and the TCRdb table lists in-frame clones only, not all of them. The sample lists millions of clones; roughly 96% were seen once. The sequencing sample was made of naive CD4+ T cells sorted from blood. Subset of the sample: CD45RA+ positively selected. The receptor set was obtained from a man younger than 35 in good health.

The V and J genes are TRBV10-3 and TRBJ2-7, with 12 positions matching TRBD1. V gave up 5 bases and J gave up 6 bases; unmatched junction bases: 5. CDR1 is ENHRY and CDR2 is SYGVKD in the germline V gene. The CDR3 contains 14 residues. The CDR3 loop is CAISPGQGASEQYF. CDR3 nucleotides: TGTGCCATCAGTCCGGGACAGGGGGCTTCCGAGCAGTACTTC.

The V and J genes are TRBV6-1 and TRBJ2-5, with 10 nucleotides matching TRBD2. This CDR3 has 15 amino acids. Germline trimming cut 1 base from V and 2 bases from J; bases unmatched to any gene: 1. From germline, CDR1 is MNHNS and CDR2 SASEGT. CDR3 in amino acids: CASSEGAGGQETQYF. Here the CDR3 DNA reads TGTGCCAGCAGTGAAGGAGCGGGGGGGCAAGAGACCCAGTACTTC.

This rearrangement joins TRBV5-4 to TRBJ2-7, with a possible D match to TRBD1 (6 bases). V lost 2 bases and J 7 bases, leaving 19 bases between the germline ends. Germline V CDR1 and CDR2: SGHNT, YYREEE (reference sequence). The CDR3 sequence is 15 residues long. The CDR3 reads CASSFGQGIVSEQYF. For the CDR3, the DNA is TGTGCCAGCAGCTTTGGGCAGGGGATAGTTAGTGAGCAGTACTTC.

The chain has TRBV7-9 and TRBJ1-6; 7 bases align to TRBD1. This CDR3 region has 15 residues. The V and J ends lost 5 bases and 8 bases, in that order; junction bases with no gene match: 9. CDR1 is SEHNR, CDR2 FQNEAQ, per germline (reference sequence). The CDR3: CASSPPGQRDSPLHF. CDR3 nucleotides: TGTGCCAGCAGCCCCCCGGGACAGAGAGATTCACCCCTCCACTTT.

The chain carries TRBV5-8 and TRBJ2-3, with TRBD2 matching 8 bases. Germline CDR1 SGHTS, CDR2 YDEGEE. J was trimmed by 2 bases and V by 0 bases; bases with no gene match: 8. This CDR3 is built from 17 residues. As DNA, the CDR3 is TGTGCCAGCAGCTTGGTGGCACTAGCGGCGGCCACAGATACGCAGTATTTT. Protein product: CASSLVALAAATDTQYF.

The V and J genes are TRBV6-1 and TRBJ1-2; D might be TRBD1 (5 bases). Germline lookup yields CDR1 MNHNS and CDR2 SASEGT. V was pared by 0 bases and J by 5 bases, with 16 bases between. The length of the CDR3 is 16 residues. DNA for the CDR3: TGTGCCAGCAGTGAAGCGCTTCCCCCCGGGGGGTATGGCTACACCTTC. It specifies CASSEALPPGGYGYTF.

The rearrangement joins TRBV4-3 to TRBJ1-1, with D unresolved. The germline V gene encodes CDR1 LGHNA and CDR2 YSLEER. V was cut by 4 bases and J by 2 bases, with 11 bases left in between. This CDR3 region has 14 residues. The chain's CDR3 is CASSLAGSNTEAFF. CDR3 nucleotides: TGCGCCAGCAGCCTTGCGGGGTCTAACACTGAAGCTTTCTTT.

This chain connects TRBV19 to TRBJ2-2; TRBD2 agrees at 11 bases. Germline-derived CDR1 and CDR2 are LNHDA and SQIVND (reference sequence). The J segment lost 4 bases and the V segment lost 5 bases, leaving 6 bases of the junction unmatched. The CDR3 spans 16 residues. The CDR3 region has the DNA TGTGCCAGTAGTCCCGTAGGGACTAGCGGCACCGGGGAGCTGTTTTTT. This codes for CASSPVGTSGTGELFF.

As to this clone: Other DNA variants within this sample encode the same CDR3. This chain connects TRBV11-2 to TRBJ2-7; 8 nucleotides align to TRBD2. CDR1 and CDR2 (germline): SGHAT, FQNNGV. V was clipped by 1 base and J by 4 bases; unmatched bases: 6. This CDR3 comprises 15 residues. The CDR3 sequence is CASSLVSGGPYEQYF. CDR3 DNA sequence: TGTGCCAGCAGCTTAGTAAGCGGGGGTCCGTACGAGCAGTACTTC.

This chain uses TRBV6-6 with TRBJ2-2; 7 nucleotides match TRBD1. The germline V gene encodes CDR1 MNHNY and CDR2 SVGAGI (reference sequence). The CDR3 loop spans 14 amino acids. V trimming: 5 bases; J trimming: 3 bases; junction bases outside the gene matches: 3. The CDR3 coding sequence is TGTGCCAGCAGTCGACAGGGTTACACCGGGGAGCTGTTTTTT. Amino acid sequence: CASSRQGYTGELFF.

The chain joins TRBV27 to TRBJ1-4; a weak D match, TRBD1 (5 bases). This CDR3 region has 15 residues. V was clipped by 6 bases and J by 3 bases, with 14 bases between them. CDR1 is MNHEY and CDR2 is SMNVEV in the germline V gene (reference sequence). The CDR3 is CASRPGGMANEKLFF. In nucleotides, the CDR3 is TGTGCCAGCAGGCCGGGGGGGATGGCTAATGAAAAACTGTTTTTT.

This chain uses TRBV6-5 with TRBJ1-1; tentatively, D is TRBD1 (6 bases). Trimming removed 2 bases at V and 1 base at J, with 11 bases between. CDR3 size: 15 residues. Germline V gene data show CDR1 as MNHEY and CDR2 as SVGAGI. CDR3 sequence: CASSYPGQANTEAFF. The CDR3 bases are TGTGCCAGCAGTTACCCGGGACAAGCGAACACTGAAGCTTTCTTT.

The gene calls are TRBV11-2 and TRBJ1-4, with 10 bases aligning to TRBD1. This CDR3 is built from 15 residues. Germline loops: CDR1 SGHAT, CDR2 FQNNGV. V shed 4 bases and J 7 bases; nucleotides not matched to a gene: 6. CDR3 region: CASSSRGTGAEKLFF. For the CDR3, the DNA is TGTGCCAGCAGCTCTAGGGGGACAGGGGCTGAAAAACTGTTTTTT.

This sequence joins TRBV5-1 and TRBJ2-1; either TRBD1 or TRBD2 may supply D (5 bases each). The length of the CDR3 is 14 residues. Germline assignment: CDR1 SGHRS and CDR2 YFSETQ. V lost 4 bases and J lost 3, with 11 bases in between. The CDR3 nucleotides are TGCGCCAGCAGCCCAGGGAGTAACTACAATGAGCAGTTCTTC. Amino acid sequence: CASSPGSNYNEQFF.

This clone has a count of ten or more. This chain uses TRBV5-1 with TRBJ2-2; 10 bases line up with TRBD2. After removal of 0 bases from V and 2 bases from J, the junction contained 4 bases not matched to a gene. Germline V gene lookup returns CDR1 SGHRS and CDR2 YFSETQ. There are 17 residues in the CDR3. In DNA form, the CDR3 reads TGCGCCAGCAGCTTGGTTGGACTAGCGGTTAACACCGGGGAGCTGTTTTTT. The encoded protein is CASSLVGLAVNTGELFF. Looking up the rest from reference TRBV5-1 and TRBJ2-2 gives the full variable domain: KAGVTQTPRYLIKTRGQQVTLSCSPISGHRSVSWYQQTPGQGLQFLFEYFSETQRNKGNFPGRFSGRQFSNSRSEMNVSTLELGDSALYLCASSLVGLAVNTGELFFGEGSRLTVL.

Only a few counts were recorded for this clone. This chain links TRBV28 with TRBJ2-5; perhaps D is TRBD1 or TRBD2 (5 bases each). CDR1 and CDR2 from the germline V gene are MDHEN and SYDVKM. Trimming cost V 6 bases and J 2 bases, with 10 bases left between them. This CDR3 has 13 amino acids. The CDR3 protein is CASSPGRQETQYF. The CDR3 DNA sequence: TGTGCCAGCAGCCCGGGACGGCAAGAGACCCAGTACTTC.

This clone appeared once. The rearrangement links TRBV7-9 to TRBJ2-7, with D possibly matching TRBD1 (5 bases). The CDR3 sequence is 14 residues long. Between the trimmed V and J ends, which lost 1 base and 5 bases, there was a span of 12 bases. CDR1 is SEHNR and CDR2 is FQNEAQ in the germline V gene (reference sequence). The chain's CDR3 is CASSLEAGWNEQYF. CDR3 nucleotide sequence: TGTGCCAGCAGCTTAGAGGCAGGGTGGAACGAGCAGTACTTC.

There are a few counts of this clone. The chain joins TRBV18 to TRBJ2-1; D not resolved. The length of the CDR3 is 15 residues. V was cut by 2 bases and J by 1 base, with 9 bases left in between. Germline V lookup: CDR1 KGHSH, CDR2 LQKENI. The CDR3 DNA follows: TGTGCCAGCTCACCAAGTTCCCCATCCTACAATGAGCAGTTCTTC. This translates into CASSPSSPSYNEQFF.

The chain combines TRBV10-2 with TRBJ2-2; D not certain. CDR1 WSHSY and CDR2 SAAADI come from the germline V gene. V lost 4 bases, J lost 4 bases, and 10 bases lay in between. This CDR3 contains 14 residues. The CDR3 protein is CASSVWVLTGELFF. The CDR3 DNA sequence: TGCGCCAGCAGTGTATGGGTACTCACCGGGGAGCTGTTTTTT.

The chain carries TRBV6-5 and TRBJ2-7; TRBD1 matches at 9 bases. This CDR3 is 15 amino acids long. Germline loops: CDR1 MNHEY, CDR2 SVGAGI. V dropped 6 bases and J dropped 2; count of bases not matched to a gene: 8. DNA for the CDR3: TGTGCCAGCAGCGCCGGGACAGGGCCCACCTACGAGCAGTACTTC. Encoded protein: CASSAGTGPTYEQYF.

The chain carries TRBV19 and TRBJ1-4, with D tentatively TRBD1 (5 bases). Trimming stripped 4 bases from V and 7 bases from J, with 10 bases between. CDR1 and CDR2 (germline): LNHDA, SQIVND (reference sequence). The CDR3 sequence is 13 residues long. Written as DNA, the CDR3 is TGTGCCAGTAGTACAGGGAAGGGTGAAAAACTGTTTTTT. Translated, it gives CASSTGKGEKLFF.

V is TRBV7-9 and J is TRBJ1-1; TRBD1 aligns across 7 bases. The germline CDR1 and CDR2 sequences are SEHNR and FQNEAQ (reference sequence). The CDR3 is 12 residues long. V gave up 5 bases and J gave up 7 bases; unmatched junction bases: 4. The DNA of the CDR3 is TGTGCCAGCAGCCCGAGGGACAGTGAAGCTTTCTTT. This translates into CASSPRDSEAFF.

The chain has TRBV30 and TRBJ2-5, with 9 bases aligning to TRBD1. Germline V gives CDR1 GTSNPN, CDR2 SVGIG (reference sequence). This CDR3 has 13 amino acids. The ends lost 3 bases at V and 5 bases at J; junction bases unmatched: 4. The chain's CDR3 is CAWSTGGWETQYF. The CDR3 nucleotides read TGTGCCTGGAGCACAGGGGGCTGGGAGACCCAGTACTTC. Full variable domain (missing parts from reference TRBV30 and TRBJ2-5): SQTIHQWPATLVQPVGSPLSLECTVEGTSNPNLYWYRQAAGRGLQLLFYSVGIGQISSEVPQNLSASRPQDRQFILSSKKLLLSDSGFYLCAWSTGGWETQYFGPGTRLLVL.

The rearrangement links TRBV4-1 to TRBJ1-2; D unclear. This CDR3 is 15 amino acids long. The germline V gene encodes CDR1 MGHRA and CDR2 YSYEKL. Trimming cost V 0 bases and J 5 bases, with 13 bases left between them. CDR3 sequence: CASSQDLQRQYGYTF. CDR3 nucleotides: TGCGCCAGCAGCCAAGACCTACAGCGTCAGTATGGCTACACCTTC.

This chain joins TRBV5-8 and TRBJ2-5; 12 nucleotides line up with TRBD2. The CDR3 totals 15 residues. Germline loops: CDR1 SGHTS, CDR2 YDEGEE. With 3 bases clipped from V and 2 bases from J, the junction kept 2 bases outside the gene matches. The CDR3 DNA reads TGTGCCAGCAGCTCTAGCGGGGGGGGACAAGAGACCCAGTACTTC. It encodes CASSSSGGGQETQYF.